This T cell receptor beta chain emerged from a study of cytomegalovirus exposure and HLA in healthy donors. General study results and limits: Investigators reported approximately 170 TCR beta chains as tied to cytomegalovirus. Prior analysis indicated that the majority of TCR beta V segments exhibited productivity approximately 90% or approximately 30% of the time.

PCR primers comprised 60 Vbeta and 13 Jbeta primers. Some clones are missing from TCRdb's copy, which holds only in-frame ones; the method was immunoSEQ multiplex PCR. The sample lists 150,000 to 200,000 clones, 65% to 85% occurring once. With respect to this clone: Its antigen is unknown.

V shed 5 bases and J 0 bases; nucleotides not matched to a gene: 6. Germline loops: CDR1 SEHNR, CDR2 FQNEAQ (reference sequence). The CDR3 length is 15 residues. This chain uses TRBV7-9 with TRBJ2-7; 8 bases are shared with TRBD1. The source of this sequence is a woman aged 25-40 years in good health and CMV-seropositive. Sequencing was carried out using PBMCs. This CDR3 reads CASSTDRGLSYEQYF. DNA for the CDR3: TGTGCCAGCAGCACAGACAGGGGCCTCTCCTACGAGCAGTACTTC.